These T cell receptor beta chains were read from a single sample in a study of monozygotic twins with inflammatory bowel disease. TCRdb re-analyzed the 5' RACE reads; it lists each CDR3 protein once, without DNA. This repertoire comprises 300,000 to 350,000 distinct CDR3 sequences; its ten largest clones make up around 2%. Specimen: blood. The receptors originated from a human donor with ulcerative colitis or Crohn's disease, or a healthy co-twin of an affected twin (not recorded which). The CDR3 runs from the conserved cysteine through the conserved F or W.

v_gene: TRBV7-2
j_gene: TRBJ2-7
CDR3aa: CASSPRLYEQYF

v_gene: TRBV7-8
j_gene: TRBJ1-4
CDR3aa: CASSTGQGGVEKLFF

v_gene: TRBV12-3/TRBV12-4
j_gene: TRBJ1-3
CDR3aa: CASSRLQYSGNTIYF

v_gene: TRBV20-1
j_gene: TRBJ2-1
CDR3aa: CSARGGLQGGNEQFF

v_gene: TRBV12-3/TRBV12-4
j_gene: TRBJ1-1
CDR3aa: CASSQQGGTEAFF

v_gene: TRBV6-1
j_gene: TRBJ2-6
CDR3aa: CASSVKTGANVLTF

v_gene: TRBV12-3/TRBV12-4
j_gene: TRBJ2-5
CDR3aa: CASSPYRLRGQETQYF

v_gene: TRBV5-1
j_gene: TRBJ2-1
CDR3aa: CASSLGQGGTSSYNEQFF

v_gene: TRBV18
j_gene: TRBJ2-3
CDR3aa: CASSPSSGRGTDTQYF

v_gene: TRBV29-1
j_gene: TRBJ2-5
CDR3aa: CSVGYRSETQYF

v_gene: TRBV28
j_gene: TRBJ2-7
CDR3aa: CASSLGLAGGEQQYF

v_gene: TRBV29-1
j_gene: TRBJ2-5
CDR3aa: CSVDRGQGETQYF

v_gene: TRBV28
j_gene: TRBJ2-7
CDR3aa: CASSGGTYEQYF

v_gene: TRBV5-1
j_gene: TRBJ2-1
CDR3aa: CASSADPYNEQFF

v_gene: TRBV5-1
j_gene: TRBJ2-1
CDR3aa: CASSPNAGQGAFNEQFF

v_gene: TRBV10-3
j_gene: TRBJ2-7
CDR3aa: CAISESGTGGSYEQYF

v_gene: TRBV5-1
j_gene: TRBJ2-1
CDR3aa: CASSLGDRDYNEQFF

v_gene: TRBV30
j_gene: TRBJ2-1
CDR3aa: CAWSVKRSSGRATEQFF

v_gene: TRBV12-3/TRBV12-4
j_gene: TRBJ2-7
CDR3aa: CASSPSGGGSEQYF

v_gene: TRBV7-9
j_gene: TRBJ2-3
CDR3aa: CASSQGLVTDTQYF

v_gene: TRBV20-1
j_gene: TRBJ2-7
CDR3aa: CSARTLSGTVYEQYF

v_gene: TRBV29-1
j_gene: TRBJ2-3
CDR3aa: CSVGGQGATQYF

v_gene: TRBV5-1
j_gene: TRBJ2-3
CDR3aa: CASSSGGSPDTQYF

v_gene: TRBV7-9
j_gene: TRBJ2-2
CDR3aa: CASRPLRDNTGELFF

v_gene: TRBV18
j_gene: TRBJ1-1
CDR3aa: CASSPAGGTEAFF

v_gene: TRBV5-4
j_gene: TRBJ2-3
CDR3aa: CASSLTGWGTDTQYF

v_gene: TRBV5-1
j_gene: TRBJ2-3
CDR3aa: CASSLPSGTLSTDTQYF

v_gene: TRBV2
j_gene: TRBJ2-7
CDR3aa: CASSETPDSSYEQYF

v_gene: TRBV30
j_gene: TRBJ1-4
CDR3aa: CAWSGGSGEKLFF

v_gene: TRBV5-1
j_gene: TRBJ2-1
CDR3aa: CASSLESTSANRPFF

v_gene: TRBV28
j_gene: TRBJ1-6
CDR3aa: CASSLPKVDSPLHF

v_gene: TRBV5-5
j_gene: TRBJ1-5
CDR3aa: CASSSTTGTGARF

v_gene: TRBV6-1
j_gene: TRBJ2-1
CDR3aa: CASSKGNRAYNEQFF

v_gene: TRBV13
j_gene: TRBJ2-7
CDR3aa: CASSLAGWGDGEIYEQYF

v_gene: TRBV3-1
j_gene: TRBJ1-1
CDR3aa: CASSQTGSLAEAFF

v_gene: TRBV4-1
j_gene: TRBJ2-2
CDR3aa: CASKRESGVNTGELFF

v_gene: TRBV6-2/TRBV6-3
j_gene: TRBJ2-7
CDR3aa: CASSYSYVANTYEQYF

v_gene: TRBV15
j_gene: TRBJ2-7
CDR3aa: CATSRDTWTVAYEQYF

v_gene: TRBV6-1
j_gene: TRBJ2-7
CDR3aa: CASSVIAGSTYEQYF

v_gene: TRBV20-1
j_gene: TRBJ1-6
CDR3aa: CSARDTWGANSPLHF

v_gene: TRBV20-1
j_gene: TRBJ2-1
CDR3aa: CSARVGTGSINEQFF

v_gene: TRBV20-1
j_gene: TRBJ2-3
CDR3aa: CSADGLAGGISSTDTQYF

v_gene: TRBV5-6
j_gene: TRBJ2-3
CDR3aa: CASSRTGTSGGTDTQYF

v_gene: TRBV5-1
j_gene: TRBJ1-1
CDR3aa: CASSLLGVGTEAFF

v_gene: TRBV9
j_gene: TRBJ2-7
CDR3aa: CASSPGQGRAYEQYF

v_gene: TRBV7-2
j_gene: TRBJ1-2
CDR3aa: CASSWGGTGDVGYTF

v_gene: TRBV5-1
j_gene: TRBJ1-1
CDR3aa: CASSLGTGGRTEAFF

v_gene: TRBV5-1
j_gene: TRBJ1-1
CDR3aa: CASSWTGGTEAFF

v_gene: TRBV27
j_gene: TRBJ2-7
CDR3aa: CASSGREGSVYEQYF

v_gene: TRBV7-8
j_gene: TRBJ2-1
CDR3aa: CASSPGLQTHNEQFF

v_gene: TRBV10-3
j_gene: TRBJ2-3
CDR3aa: CAISENRGGADTQYF

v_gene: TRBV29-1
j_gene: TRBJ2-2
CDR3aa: CSVGEGGFTGELFF

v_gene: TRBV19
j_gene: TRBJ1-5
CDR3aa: CASSIASGQGNQPQHF

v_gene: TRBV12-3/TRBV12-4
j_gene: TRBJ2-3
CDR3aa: CASNGRDLETDTQYF

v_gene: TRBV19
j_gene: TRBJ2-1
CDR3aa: CASSIGADAAYNEQFF